Presented here are 31 T cell receptor beta chains from one specimen sequenced in a study of early T cells in non-severe SARS-CoV-2 infection. Via MiXCR, TCRdb re-called the 5' RACE reads, giving one row per CDR3 protein. The profile shows roughly 100,000 distinct CDR3 sequences, under 15% of them singletons. Sequencing input: whole blood. These receptors were collected from an adult who was a healthcare worker with PCR-confirmed SARS-CoV-2 infection or an uninfected control (not recorded which).

There are many counts of this clonotype. V is TRBV28 and J is TRBJ2-3, with D perhaps TRBD2 (6 bases). The CDR3 is made up of 17 amino acids. Germline V gene sequence: CDR1 MDHEN, CDR2 SYDVKM. V shed 5 bases and J shed 2 bases, with 20 bases lying between them. CDR3 DNA: TGTGCCAGCAGTCCGGGAGCAGGGACGGTTTTCACAGATACGCAGTATTTT. This codes for CASSPGAGTVFTDTQYF.

This clonotype occurred a few times. The chain couples TRBV28 to TRBJ2-7, with D maybe TRBD2 (6 bases). The CDR3 is 18 residues long. Per the germline V gene, CDR1 is MDHEN and CDR2 is SYDVKM. The V end lost 5 bases, the J end lost 0 bases, and 23 bases lay between the germline ends. CDR3 nucleotide sequence: TGTGCCAGCAGTCTTATTGGCGGGACTTCCTACGACTCCTACGAGCAGTACTTC. Protein: CASSLIGGTSYDSYEQYF.

V and J are TRBV29-1 and TRBJ2-7; no clear D. The CDR3 loop spans 10 amino acids. Germline CDR1 reads SQVTM; CDR2 reads ANQGSEA. V lost 5 bases and J lost 7, with 9 bases in between. The CDR3 sequence is CSVYQEEQYF. CDR3 nucleotides: TGCAGCGTTTACCAGGAGGAGCAGTACTTC.

The rearrangement joins TRBV11-2 to TRBJ2-1, with 10 bases aligning to TRBD1. Germline trimming cut 4 bases from V and 4 bases from J; bases unmatched to any gene: 7. The CDR3 has 16 residues. Germline loops: CDR1 SGHAT, CDR2 FQNNGV. Here the CDR3 reads CASSSGDRGWYNEQFF. CDR3 DNA sequence: TGTGCCAGCAGCTCGGGGGACAGGGGATGGTACAATGAGCAGTTCTTC.

This clonotype was found many times. This chain's CDR3 is CASSSWTSGSVEQFF. CDR3 bases: TGTGCCAGCAGTAGCTGGACTAGCGGGAGCGTTGAGCAGTTCTTC. V gene TRBV27 combines with J gene TRBJ2-1; 13 bases match TRBD2. The CDR3 is 15 amino acids. Looked up from germline, CDR1 is MNHEY and CDR2 is SMNVEV (reference sequence). Trimming at V came to 5 bases and at J to 9 bases, leaving 7 bases not matched to a gene.

The chain employs TRBV5-1 and TRBJ2-7; D uncertain. The CDR3 loop spans 11 amino acids. With 5 bases removed from V and 7 bases from J, the gap between germline ends came to 10 bases. Looked up from germline, CDR1 is SGHRS and CDR2 is YFSETQ. The CDR3 DNA is TGCGCCAGCAGAAGCTTTGGGGAGCAGTACTTC. It codes for CASRSFGEQYF.

This clonotype came up a few times. The chain combines TRBV7-9 with TRBJ1-1; weak D call: TRBD1 (5 bases). This CDR3 has 16 residues. Germline V gives CDR1 SEHNR, CDR2 FQNEAQ (reference sequence). V was shortened by 4 bases and J by 7 bases, with 22 bases between the two germline ends. CDR3 DNA sequence: TGTGCCAGCAGCTCCTCGATGGGGGGAGGAGGACATGAAGCTTTCTTT. Its protein is CASSSSMGGGGHEAFF.

Many counts were recorded for this clonotype. The chain employs TRBV11-2 and TRBJ2-3; TRBD2 aligns across 8 bases. The CDR3 is made up of 15 amino acids. J gave up 4 bases and V 0 bases, and 3 bases lay outside the gene matches. Germline V gene data show CDR1 as SGHAT and CDR2 as FQNNGV. The chain's CDR3 is CASSLEPGGPDTQYF. The CDR3, as DNA: TGTGCCAGCAGCTTAGAGCCGGGAGGGCCAGATACGCAGTATTTT.

This clonotype was recorded a few times. The chain combines TRBV4-1 with TRBJ2-3; D is undetermined. Trimming left V 4 bases short and J 2 bases short, with 10 bases between. The CDR3 is 14 residues long. Germline V lookup: CDR1 MGHRA, CDR2 YSYEKL. For the CDR3, the DNA is TGCGCCAGCAGCCTCGATGGTCCCACAGATACGCAGTATTTT. It specifies CASSLDGPTDTQYF.

DNA of the CDR3: TGTGCCAGTAGGCGGGCCGGCTCCTACGAGCAGTACTTC. Its translation: CASRRAGSYEQYF. The chain recombines TRBV19 with TRBJ2-7; a weak D match, TRBD2 (5 bases). Germline loops: CDR1 LNHDA, CDR2 SQIVND (reference sequence). The germline V and J ends were trimmed by 6 bases and 0 bases, with 9 bases remaining between them. This CDR3 is 13 amino acids long.

The chain has TRBV6-6 and TRBJ1-5; D gene unclear. Germline V gene sequence: CDR1 MNHNY, CDR2 SVGAGI (reference sequence). Trimming stripped 6 bases from V and 6 bases from J, with 9 bases between. The CDR3 spans 12 residues. CDR3 nucleotide sequence: TGTGCCAGCAGAGCAGGTACTCAGCCCCAGCATTTT. It codes for CASRAGTQPQHF.

The J gene is TRBJ1-5, the V gene TRBV6-1; the D gene is possibly TRBD1 (5 bases). Germline V lookup: CDR1 MNHNS, CDR2 SASEGT. V lost 7 bases to trimming and J lost 6 bases, with 13 bases between them. The CDR3 loop spans 13 amino acids. The CDR3 DNA follows: TGTGCCAGCACCCAGGGAATTGGTCAGCCCCAGCATTTT. Its protein product is CASTQGIGQPQHF.

This clonotype turned up a few times. The rearrangement links TRBV4-3 to TRBJ2-3, with 8 bases identical to TRBD1. The CDR3 runs to 17 residues. With 1 base clipped from V and 4 bases from J, the junction kept 10 bases outside the gene matches. Germline loops: CDR1 LGHNA, CDR2 YSLEER. This CDR3 is CASSQAPGGAGPDTQYF. The CDR3 DNA follows: TGCGCCAGCAGCCAAGCCCCAGGGGGCGCGGGGCCAGATACGCAGTATTTT.

This clonotype was seen ten or more times. The chain joins TRBV28 to TRBJ1-5; D unresolved. Trimming shortened V by 6 bases and J by 7 bases, and 1 base separated the two germline ends. There are 9 residues in the CDR3. Germline V gene lookup returns CDR1 MDHEN and CDR2 SYDVKM. In nucleotides, the CDR3 is TGTGCCAGCAGCCAGCCCCAGCATTTT. Its protein product is CASSQPQHF.

This clonotype was picked up many times. The chain uses TRBV2 and TRBJ2-5; tentatively, D is TRBD1 (6 bases). Germline V lookup: CDR1 SNHLY, CDR2 FYNNEI. V lost 5 bases and J lost 1, with 11 bases in between. The CDR3 runs to 14 residues. The CDR3 is CASSPDRRQETQYF. The CDR3 nucleotides are TGTGCCAGCAGTCCGGACAGACGCCAAGAGACCCAGTACTTC. Full variable domain (outside the CDR3, taken from reference TRBV2 and TRBJ2-5): EPEVTQTPSHQVTQMGQEVILRCVPISNHLYFYWYRQILGQKVEFLVSFYNNEISEKSEIFDDQFSVERPDGSNFTLKIRSTKLEDSAMYFCASSPDRRQETQYFGPGTRLLVL.

A few counts support this clonotype. V usage is TRBV2 and J usage is TRBJ2-5; 12 bases are shared with TRBD2. CDR1 and CDR2 from the germline V gene are SNHLY and FYNNEI. CDR3 length: 15 amino acids. V gave up 2 bases and J gave up 4 bases; unmatched junction bases: 2. CDR3 nucleotide sequence: TGTGCCAGCAGTGAAACGGGACTAGCGGGAGAGACCCAGTACTTC. This translates into CASSETGLAGETQYF.

This chain uses TRBV11-2 with TRBJ2-7, with 7 positions matching TRBD1. Germline CDR1 SGHAT, CDR2 FQNNGV. CDR3 length: 15 amino acids. V shed 5 bases, J shed 1 base, and the junction held 8 bases outside the gene matches. The CDR3 protein is CASSTFKDRSYEQYF. For the CDR3, the DNA is TGTGCCAGCAGCACATTTAAGGACAGGTCCTACGAGCAGTACTTC.

The V gene is TRBV5-1, the J gene TRBJ1-1; weak D call: TRBD1 (5 bases). The CDR3 contains 15 residues. Germline values: CDR1 SGHRS, CDR2 YFSETQ. V lost 4 bases and J 0 bases, leaving 13 bases between the germline ends. Here the CDR3 DNA reads TGCGCCAGCAGCCCCGAAACAGGAATGAACACTGAAGCTTTCTTT. Translating gives CASSPETGMNTEAFF.

This clonotype occurred a few times. The chain has TRBV5-1 and TRBJ2-7; D is undetermined. The CDR3 consists of 12 residues. Looked up from germline, CDR1 is SGHRS and CDR2 is YFSETQ. V lost 2 bases to trimming and J lost 6 bases, with 9 bases between them. CDR3 in amino acids: CASSLHRSEQYF. The CDR3 coding sequence is TGCGCCAGCAGCTTACACCGGAGCGAGCAGTACTTC.

This clonotype came up many times. This chain links TRBV29-1 with TRBJ2-3; tentatively, D is TRBD1 or TRBD2 (5 bases each). The V gene's germline CDR1 is SQVTM and CDR2 ANQGSEA. The CDR3 covers 11 residues. The germline V and J ends were trimmed by 7 bases and 1 base, with 6 bases remaining between them. As DNA, the CDR3 is TGCAGCGGGGACGGCACAGATACGCAGTATTTT. It codes for CSGDGTDTQYF.

This clonotype occurred many times. The chain combines TRBV13 with TRBJ2-3; 8 nucleotides line up with TRBD2. Germline CDR1 and CDR2: PRHDT and FYEKMQ (reference sequence). J was trimmed by 2 bases and V by 3 bases; bases with no gene match: 4. This CDR3 has 15 residues. This CDR3 is CASSFPGGPTDTQYF. CDR3 DNA sequence: TGTGCCAGCAGCTTCCCGGGAGGGCCCACAGATACGCAGTATTTT.

The gene calls are TRBV6-2 or TRBV6-3 and TRBJ2-3; a weak D match, TRBD1 (5 bases). This CDR3 is built from 17 residues. The germline gives CDR1 MNHEY, CDR2 SVGEGT. The ends were cut back, 0 bases at V and 3 bases at J, with 16 bases in the middle. Here the CDR3 reads CASSYSRAVGPTDTQYF. In DNA form, the CDR3 reads TGTGCCAGCAGTTACTCCAGGGCGGTTGGGCCTACAGATACGCAGTATTTT.

This clonotype appeared many times. CDR3 in amino acids: CASSLVTGHKETQYF. The DNA for the CDR3 is TGTGCCAGCAGCTTAGTCACGGGACACAAAGAGACCCAGTACTTC. The chain joins TRBV7-9 to TRBJ2-5; a weak D match, TRBD1 (6 bases). The CDR3 spans 15 residues. Germline lookup yields CDR1 SEHNR and CDR2 FQNEAQ (reference sequence). Trimming stripped 1 base from V and 3 bases from J, with 12 bases between.

There are many counts of this clonotype. The CDR3 DNA reads as TGTGCCAGCAGCTTAGGTAGAGCGTACGAGCAGTACTTC. This sequence encodes CASSLGRAYEQYF. The J gene is TRBJ2-7, the V gene TRBV11-2; D unresolved. Germline V CDR1 and CDR2: SGHAT, FQNNGV. V dropped 1 base and J dropped 4 bases, with 8 bases sitting between them. The CDR3 length is 13 residues.

In regard to this clonotype: Being one base from a much bigger clone, this may be a read error. Here the CDR3 reads CSASGLVGDPSAYEQYF. CDR3 nucleotides: TGCAGTGCTAGCGGACTAGTGGGAGACCCCTCGGCATACGAGCAGTACTTC. V is TRBV20-1 and J is TRBJ2-7, with 7 nucleotides matching TRBD2. V was clipped by 3 bases and J by 4 bases; unmatched bases: 18. The CDR3 is made up of 17 amino acids. The germline gives CDR1 DFQATT, CDR2 SNEGSKA (reference sequence).

The V call is TRBV29-1, the J call TRBJ2-4; unclear D gene. Germline V gene lookup returns CDR1 SQVTM and CDR2 ANQGSEA. V lost 7 bases and J 4 bases, leaving 11 bases between the germline ends. The CDR3 has 12 amino acids. CDR3: CSGGEAKNIQYF. The CDR3 DNA sequence: TGCAGCGGGGGTGAAGCAAAAAACATTCAGTACTTC.

This clonotype occurred a few times. This chain's CDR3 is CASSYFPSGSSYNEQFF. The CDR3 coding sequence is TGTGCCAGCAGTTATTTTCCTAGCGGGAGCTCCTACAATGAGCAGTTCTTC. The chain carries TRBV6-2 or TRBV6-3 and TRBJ2-1; TRBD2 agrees at 10 bases. With V trimmed by 3 bases and J by 0 bases, 5 bases remained unmatched. This CDR3 region has 17 residues. Germline V gene lookup returns CDR1 MNHEY and CDR2 SVGEGT.

V and J are TRBV6-2 or TRBV6-3 and TRBJ1-6, with TRBD1 as a possible D gene (5 bases). This CDR3 has 19 amino acids. V was trimmed by 7 bases and J by 0 bases, leaving 22 bases between them. CDR1 and CDR2 from the germline V gene are MNHEY and SVGEGT. The CDR3 coding sequence is TGTGCCAGCACCCTGGACACGATTTATACAAGCTCCTATAATTCACCCCTCCACTTT. It yields the protein CASTLDTIYTSSYNSPLHF.

This clonotype has more than one count but fewer than ten. The V and J genes are TRBV7-8 and TRBJ2-3; the D gene is possibly TRBD1 (5 bases). The V gene lost 2 bases and the J gene lost 5 bases, with 26 bases spanning the gap. This CDR3 comprises 19 residues. Germline-derived CDR1 and CDR2 are SGHVS and FQNEAQ. The CDR3 nucleotides are TGTGCCAGCAGCTTATCGCTCCTCCGGGTTTCAGGGTTGGGAGATACGCAGTATTTT. Amino acid sequence: CASSLSLLRVSGLGDTQYF.

The chain combines TRBV29-1 with TRBJ2-3; either TRBD1 or TRBD2 may supply D (5 bases each). Per the germline V gene, CDR1 is SQVTM and CDR2 is ANQGSEA. The CDR3 length is 13 residues. In nucleotides, the CDR3 is TGCAGACCGGGGAAGGGGATTTCAGATACGCAGTATTTT. This sequence encodes CRPGKGISDTQYF.

The table lists this clonotype with many counts. The genes are TRBV12-3 or TRBV12-4 and TRBJ2-7; no clear D gene. CDR3 length equals 15 residues. Trimming took 3 bases from V and 2 from J, leaving 14 bases between them. CDR3 sequence reads: CASSFIPGSPYEQYF. The CDR3 DNA reads as TGTGCCAGCAGTTTCATTCCCGGGTCTCCCTACGAGCAGTACTTC.